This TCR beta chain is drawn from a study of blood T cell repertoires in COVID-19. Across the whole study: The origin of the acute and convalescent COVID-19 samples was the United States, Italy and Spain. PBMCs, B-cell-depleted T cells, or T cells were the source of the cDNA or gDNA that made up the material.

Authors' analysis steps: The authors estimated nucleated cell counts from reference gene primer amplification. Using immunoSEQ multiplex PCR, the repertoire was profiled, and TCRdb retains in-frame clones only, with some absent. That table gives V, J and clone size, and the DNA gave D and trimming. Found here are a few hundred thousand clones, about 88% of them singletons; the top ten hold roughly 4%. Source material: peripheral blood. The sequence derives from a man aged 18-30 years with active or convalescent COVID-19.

The CDR3 loop is CASPLGRENYGYTF. DNA of the CDR3: TGTGCCAGCCCCCTAGGACGGGAAAACTATGGCTACACCTTC. The gene calls are TRBV2 and TRBJ1-2; D unclear. This CDR3 is built from 14 residues. Deletions cut 8 bases from V and 2 bases from J, with 15 bases between. Germline CDR1 reads SNHLY; CDR2 reads FYNNEI.